In this sample, the clone carrying this T cell receptor beta chain turned up a few times. Its cognate antigen is unknown. When ophthalmopathy did not progress within 18 months, Graves' hyperthyroidism was considered stable. The data stem from a study of T cells in Graves' hyperthyroidism and ophthalmopathy. Study-wide findings and caveats: Also found in blood were most expanded thyroid clonotypes above 0.001.

Amplification targeted TCR beta CDR3 regions from RNA transcripts. An initial round of RT-PCR targeting the TCR CDR3 relied on the HTBI primer set. TCRdb used MiXCR to reprocess the multiplex PCR reads, holding one entry per CDR3 protein. Altogether more than 650,000 distinct CDR3 sequences are present, about 15% being singletons, with the ten largest covering around 9.6%. V was pared by 5 bases and J by 5 bases, with 19 bases between. Per the germline V gene, CDR1 is SEHNR and CDR2 is FQNEAQ (reference sequence). There are 15 residues in the CDR3. Sample: blood. This sequence was found in a young woman with Graves' hyperthyroidism. V is TRBV7-9 and J is TRBJ2-7; D perhaps matches TRBD2 (5 bases). The CDR3 nucleotides read TGTGCCAGCAGCGGTCCCCTTCTGGCGGGCGACGAGCAGTACTTC. This codes for CASSGPLLAGDEQYF.